The T cell receptor (beta chain) under discussion was sequenced for a study of cytomegalovirus exposure and HLA in healthy donors (dated by TCRdb to 2015 to 2018). About the investigation overall: The 500 to 800 repertoires of the first cohort and the 120 validation repertoires were produced on the same platform, according to a later analysis. In addition to the first cohort of around 670 subjects, a separate validation cohort of 120 different subjects was used. To predict cytomegalovirus infection status, the study brought together high-throughput TCR immunosequencing, statistical association of individual TCRs with disease status, and machine learning. The study aimed to test whether cataloging public T cell receptors could reveal signatures of past pathogen exposure.

General study outcomes and caveats: In vitro tests confirmed that a few of the cytomegalovirus-associated TCR beta chains recognize cytomegalovirus antigens. The classifier was reported to diagnose cytomegalovirus status with high specificity and sensitivity in both the original and validation cohorts. In a later analysis, TCRs clustered in the first cohort were found to also tend to co-occur in the 100 to 150 validation repertoires, with approximately 94% of cluster scores above 0. A total of about 150 TCR beta chains were listed by the study as associated with cytomegalovirus. Across donors, most TCR sequences were observed very rarely, whereas some public TCRs were present in many individuals. A later analysis lacked HLA typing for the validation cohort, so it scored co-occurrence in that cohort across all 110 or so repertoires. According to the authors, the approach could potentially be generalized to other disease states and immunological phenotypes.

Libraries came from the immunoSEQ multiplex PCR assay. The authors processed their data as follows. To diagnose cytomegalovirus status from the catalog of TCR beta chain sequences, a statistical classification framework was built. Imported from immuneACCESS, the table was reduced by TCRdb to in-frame sequences with V and J called. These copies leave out some clones; in studies compared against another copy, an unresolved V gene accounts for under half, and the cause of the remainder is not known. V and J calls and clone size are copied from that table; D and trimming were computed from the DNA. The table for this sample lists fewer than 70,000 clones; 80% to 95% of them were counted only once. Roughly 3% of the sample goes to the ten largest clones. Germline trimming: 5 bases from V, 4 bases from J; junction bases outside gene matches: 4. The CDR1 and CDR2 encoded by the germline V gene are SQVTM and ANQGSEA. The CDR3 holds 14 amino acids from the cysteine to the phenylalanine. Only the CDR3 DNA stays, 42 bases, in frame from base 1.

Donors formed part of the validation cohort, which comprised about 120 subjects and was distinct from the first cohort of several hundred subjects. A note on this clone: Its antigen is not yet known. Within one base of it there is no much larger clone, and no base qualities were kept.

The chain employs TRBV29-1 and TRBJ2-2; TRBD1 fits 10 bases in the junction. Sequencing was done on a sample of PBMCs. The sequence derives from a man younger than 30 in good health and CMV-seronegative. For the CDR3, the sequence is CSVRTGGITGELFF. The DNA reads TGCAGCGTTCGGACAGGGGGTATCACCGGGGAGCTGTTTTTT.